This T cell receptor beta chain came from a study of T-cell reconstitution after alpha-beta-depleted transplantation in children. Whole-study findings and limits: One year post-transplant, T-cell counts and diversity were largely derived from T cells produced anew. For some patients, TCRbeta diversity was high at day 60 because of recipient T cells and thymic progenitors that survived. After transplant, at about two months, alpha-beta T cells were reportedly derived from several hundred expanded graft clones.

The CDR3 totals 11 residues. Between the trimmed V and J ends, which lost 2 bases and 5 bases, there was a span of 5 bases. CDR1 is SQVTM and CDR2 is ANQGSEA in the germline V gene. This sample's TCRbeta library carried unique molecular identifier barcodes. TCRdb recomputed calls from the PCR reads with MiXCR, one row per CDR3 protein. The data show hundreds of thousands of distinct CDR3 sequences, with around 13% seen just once and around 0.76% held by the top ten. About this clonotype: Its antigen is undetermined.

This clonotype was sampled from a girl between 2 and 10 years old with congenital amegakaryocytic thrombocytopenia, due to receive a stem cell transplant. This specimen was PBMCs, taken before TCRalphabeta/CD19-depleted stem cell transplant. V usage is TRBV29-1 and J usage is TRBJ2-3; D not resolved. CDR3 bases: TGCAGCGTTGAATTAGGAGATACGCAGTATTTT. It translates to CSVELGDTQYF.